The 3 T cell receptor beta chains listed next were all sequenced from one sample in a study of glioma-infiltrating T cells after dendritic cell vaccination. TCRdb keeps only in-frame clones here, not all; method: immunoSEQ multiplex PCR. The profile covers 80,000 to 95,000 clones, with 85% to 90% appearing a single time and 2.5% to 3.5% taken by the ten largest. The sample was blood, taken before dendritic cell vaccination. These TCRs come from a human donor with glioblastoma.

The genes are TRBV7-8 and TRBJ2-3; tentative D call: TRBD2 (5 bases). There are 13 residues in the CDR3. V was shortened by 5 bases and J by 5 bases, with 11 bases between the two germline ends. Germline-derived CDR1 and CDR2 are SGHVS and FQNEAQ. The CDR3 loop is CASSPGLRDTQYF. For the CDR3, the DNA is TGTGCCAGCAGCCCTGGACTGAGAGATACGCAGTATTTT.

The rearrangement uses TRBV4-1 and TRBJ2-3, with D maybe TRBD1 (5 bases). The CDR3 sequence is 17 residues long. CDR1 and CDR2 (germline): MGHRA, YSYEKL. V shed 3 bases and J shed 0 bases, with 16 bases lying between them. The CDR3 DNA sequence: TGCGCCAGCAGCCAGCACTATGGGGCCGGGAGCACAGATACGCAGTATTTT. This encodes CASSQHYGAGSTDTQYF.

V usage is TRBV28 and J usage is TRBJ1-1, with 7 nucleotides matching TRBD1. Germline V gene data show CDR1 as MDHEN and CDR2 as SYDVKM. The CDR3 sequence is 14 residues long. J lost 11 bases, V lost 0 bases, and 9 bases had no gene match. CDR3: CASSLWVDREWAFF. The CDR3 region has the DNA TGTGCCAGCAGTTTATGGGTCGACAGGGAGTGGGCTTTCTTT. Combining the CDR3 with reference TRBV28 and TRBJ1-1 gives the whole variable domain DVKVTQSSRYLVKRTGEKVFLECVQDMDHENMFWYRQDPGLGLRLIYFSYDVKMKEKGDIPEGYSVSREKKERFSLILESASTNQTSMYLCASSLWVDREWAFFGQGTRLTVV.